This note documents a single T cell receptor beta chain sequence. Only in-frame clones appear in the TCRdb table, and some are missing; sequencing was by immunoSEQ multiplex PCR. The table has about 77,000 clones, about 90% seen once. This sample was taken from a study of graft-versus-host responses after intestinal transplantation. J lost 1 base, V lost 6 bases, and 9 bases had no gene match. The V gene's germline CDR1 is MDHEN and CDR2 SYDVKM. The CDR3 totals 17 residues. The source was PBMCs, collected 98 days after intestinal transplantation. This clonotype was sampled from a human patient who received an intestinal transplant, so some T cells may come from the graft donor. This chain links TRBV28 with TRBJ2-1, with TRBD2 matching over 10 bases. The CDR3 protein is CASSSTTSGFSYNEQFF. DNA for the CDR3: TGTGCCAGCAGCTCTACGACTAGCGGGTTTTCCTACAATGAGCAGTTCTTC.